This is a list of T cell receptor beta chains from one sample in a study of cytomegalovirus exposure and HLA in healthy donors. The repertoire was sequenced with immunoSEQ multiplex PCR; TCRdb's copy has only in-frame clones and lacks some. Of 150,000 to 200,000 clones in the sample, around four fifths were seen once. Sequences were obtained from PBMCs. Receptors originate from a man aged 18 to 35 in good health and CMV-seropositive. Both conserved end residues are part of each CDR3. The D gene is left open where the match is weak. Clone size is stated in some rows and not others, as once, few, many or a class when expanded.

clone_size,d_call,j_call,v_call,cdr3_nt,cdr3_aa
NA,NA,TRBJ2-3,TRBV5-5,TGTGCCAGCAGCTTGATCGGGGATACGCAGTATTTT,CASSLIGDTQYF
once,TRBD2,TRBJ2-1,TRBV5-1,TGCGCCAGTCAATTGGGACTAGCTTTAAATGAGCAGTTCTTC,CASQLGLALNEQFF
NA,NA,TRBJ2-7,TRBV5-1,TGCGCCAGCAGCTTGGTGGGCAGGACCTACGAGCAGTACTTC,CASSLVGRTYEQYF
NA,NA,TRBJ2-2,TRBV5-1,TGCGCCAGCAGCTCAGAGACAGGTTGGAACACCGGGGAGCTGTTTTTT,CASSSETGWNTGELFF
NA,NA,TRBJ1-1,TRBV7-2,TGTGCCAGCAGCTTAGGGTTTGGGCTGAACACTGAAGCTTTCTTT,CASSLGFGLNTEAFF
NA,TRBD1,TRBJ2-7,TRBV19,TGTGCCAGTAGTATCGGGACAGCCTACGAGCAGTACTTC,CASSIGTAYEQYF
NA,TRBD1,TRBJ1-3,TRBV19,TGTGCCAGTAGCGAGGACAGGCGCGGAAACACCATATATTTT,CASSEDRRGNTIYF
few,NA,TRBJ2-1,TRBV20-1,TGCAGTGCCAAGCTGGGGGGTGTCCAGTTCTTC,CSAKLGGVQFF
NA,TRBD1,TRBJ2-7,TRBV6-1,TGTGCCGTGCGGGAACGGGACAGGGTACCTCTCGAGCAGTACTTC,CAVRERDRVPLEQYF
few,NA,TRBJ1-1,TRBV7-9,TGTGCCAGCAGTTTGGGAGGACTCACTGAAGCTTTCTTT,CASSLGGLTEAFF
NA,TRBD2,TRBJ2-1,TRBV5-6,TGTGCCAGCAGCCTACTAGCGGGAGTCCCCAATGAGCAGTTCTTC,CASSLLAGVPNEQFF
NA,NA,TRBJ1-3,TRBV27,TGTGCCAGCAGTTTAACCGGTGCTGGAAACACCATATATTTT,CASSLTGAGNTIYF
NA,TRBD2,TRBJ2-7,TRBV7-2,TGTGCCAGCAGCTTCGGGACTAGCTTCTACGAGCAGTACTTC,CASSFGTSFYEQYF
NA,NA,TRBJ1-6,TRBV12-5,TGTGCTAGTGGACTGACATCAAGCTCCTATAATTCACCCCTCCACTTT,CASGLTSSSYNSPLHF
NA,NA,TRBJ1-5,TRBV18,TGTGCCAGCTCACCAAGGTCGATAGGACAGAAAGATCAGCCCCAGCATTTT,CASSPRSIGQKDQPQHF
NA,NA,TRBJ2-7,TRBV6-1,TGTGCCAGCAGTGAAGGCCCAGGGGTGTCCTACGAGCAGTACTTC,CASSEGPGVSYEQYF
NA,NA,TRBJ2-7,TRBV20-1,TGCAGTGCCCTTAGCTCCTACGAGCAGTACTTC,CSALSSYEQYF
NA,TRBD1,TRBJ1-1,TRBV5-4,TGTGCCAGCAGCGAGACAGGGGGCGGGAACACTGAAGCTTTCTTT,CASSETGGGNTEAFF
NA,NA,TRBJ1-2,TRBV10-3,TGTGCCATCAGTGAATCCGGACAAGGCTATGGCTACACCTTC,CAISESGQGYGYTF
NA,TRBD2,TRBJ2-3,TRBV15,TGTGCCACCAGCCACCGACAGGGTCTCGGGACTAGCATAGATACGCAGTATTTT,CATSHRQGLGTSIDTQYF
NA,NA,TRBJ1-1,TRBV6-5,TGTGCCAGCAGTTACGGCAGAAACACTGAAGCTTTCTTT,CASSYGRNTEAFF
NA,NA,TRBJ1-1,TRBV30,TGTGCCTGGAGTGACCCCCCGGGGAGGGAAGGACTGAAAGCTTTCTTT,CAWSDPPGREGLKAFF
NA,TRBD1,TRBJ1-4,TRBV13,TGTGCCAGCAGCTCCCGTTTGGTTGGGACAGGGGCTTCGGGTAATGAAAAACTGTTTTTT,CASSSRLVGTGASGNEKLFF
NA,NA,TRBJ2-7,TRBV6-5,TGTGCCAGCAGTTACTCCCAGGGAACCTACGAGCAGTACTTC,CASSYSQGTYEQYF
NA,NA,TRBJ1-5,TRBV7-9,TGTGCCAGCAGCTCCGAGGCCCAGCCCCAGCATTTT,CASSSEAQPQHF
NA,TRBD2,TRBJ2-1,TRBV29-1,TGCAGCGTCCCTGGACTAGCATCGTACAATGAGCAGTTCTTC,CSVPGLASYNEQFF
NA,NA,TRBJ1-1,TRBV11-2,TGTGCCAGCAGCTTAGGCATGGCAGGGGCTGAAGCTTTCTTT,CASSLGMAGAEAFF
NA,NA,TRBJ1-1,TRBV27,TGTGCCAGCAGTTCGCATACAGGCCCCGCTGAAGCTTTCTTT,CASSSHTGPAEAFF
NA,NA,TRBJ1-1,TRBV10-3,TGTGCCATCAGTGAGGCAGGGGAGTATTATTACACTGAAGCTTTCTTT,CAISEAGEYYYTEAFF
NA,NA,TRBJ2-2,TRBV27,TGTGCCACCCGAAGAGGATTCGGGGAGCTGTTTTTT,CATRRGFGELFF
NA,NA,TRBJ1-2,TRBV19,TGTGCCAGTAGTACCGTTGGACAGTATGGCTACACCTTC,CASSTVGQYGYTF
NA,NA,TRBJ2-7,TRBV6-6,TGTGCCAGCAGTGGCTCAGTCTACGAGCAGTACTTC,CASSGSVYEQYF
once,TRBD2,TRBJ2-5,TRBV7-6,TGTGCCAGCAGCTTAGTCGGGGGGTCAAGTGTGGAGACCCAGTACTTC,CASSLVGGSSVETQYF
NA,TRBD1,TRBJ1-1,TRBV19,TGTGCCAGTCGACAGGGAATGAACACTGAAGCTTTCTTT,CASRQGMNTEAFF
NA,NA,TRBJ2-2,TRBV9,TGTGCCAGCAGCGTAACGGGATTGTTAACCGGGGAGCTGTTTTTT,CASSVTGLLTGELFF
NA,TRBD2,TRBJ2-3,TRBV5-4,TGTGCCAGCAGCCGAAAGGGGACTAGCGCAGATACGCAGTATTTT,CASSRKGTSADTQYF
once,NA,TRBJ2-3,TRBV7-9,TGTGCCAGCAGCCCTTACGGAGATACGCAGTATTTT,CASSPYGDTQYF
NA,TRBD1,TRBJ1-4,TRBV28,TGTGCCAGCAGTCCCCCGGACAGGCTTAAACTGTTTTTT,CASSPPDRLKLFF
NA,TRBD1,TRBJ1-2,TRBV7-2,TGTGCCAGCAGTAGGGACAGGGGGCCTGGCTACACCTTC,CASSRDRGPGYTF
NA,NA,TRBJ1-5,TRBV12-5,TGTGCTAGTGGTTTGGTACTCGGCAGACCAGAGGGCAATCAGCCCCAGCATTTT,CASGLVLGRPEGNQPQHF
NA,TRBD1,TRBJ1-1,TRBV6-5,TGTGCCAGCAGTCAACCACAGGGGCGGAACACTGAAGCTTTCTTT,CASSQPQGRNTEAFF
NA,NA,TRBJ2-7,TRBV11-2,TGTGCCAGCAGCTTAGAATTAGGGGACACCTACGAGCAGTACTTC,CASSLELGDTYEQYF
NA,NA,TRBJ2-2,TRBV9,TGTGCCAGCAGCGTACCCGCTAGAGAACCGAACACCGGGGAGCTGTTTTTT,CASSVPAREPNTGELFF
NA,NA,TRBJ2-1,TRBV7-9,TGTGCCAGCAAACTAGTGGGGGGTGATGAGCAGTTCTTC,CASKLVGGDEQFF
NA,NA,TRBJ1-1,TRBV9,TGTGCCAGCAGCGTAGGAATGGGGGGGAACACTGAAGCTTTCTTT,CASSVGMGGNTEAFF
NA,NA,TRBJ1-2,TRBV6-1,TGTGCCAGCAGACCCACAGGAGCCTATGGCTACACCTTC,CASRPTGAYGYTF
NA,NA,TRBJ1-1,TRBV18,TGTGCCAGCTCACCAATCGGGGGGACTGAAGCTTTCTTT,CASSPIGGTEAFF
once,NA,TRBJ1-1,TRBV10-2,TGCGCCAGCAGTAGACAGCTTATGAACACTGAAGCTTTCTTT,CASSRQLMNTEAFF
NA,NA,TRBJ1-3,TRBV14,TGTGCCAGCAGCCAAGATACTACAGGCTCTGGAAACACCATATATTTT,CASSQDTTGSGNTIYF
NA,TRBD1,TRBJ1-5,TRBV7-9,TGTGCCAGCAGCTTATTCCAGGGGGAGGATCAGCCCCAGCATTTT,CASSLFQGEDQPQHF
few,NA,TRBJ2-2,TRBV5-4,TGTGCCAGCAGCCCTTCCCCCGGGGAGCTGTTTTTT,CASSPSPGELFF
NA,TRBD2,TRBJ2-1,TRBV7-2,TGTGCCAGCAGCTTGGGGACTAGCGGCTACAATGAGCAGTTCTTC,CASSLGTSGYNEQFF
NA,NA,TRBJ2-2,TRBV29-1,TGCAGCGCCGGGGGCGGGGAGCTGTTTTTT,CSAGGGELFF
NA,NA,TRBJ1-3,TRBV4-3,TGCGCCAGCAGCCGGTGGAGTCGGGACACCATATATTTT,CASSRWSRDTIYF